What follows are 4 T cell receptor beta chains derived from one specimen sequenced in a study of blood T cells in healthy people across ages. Alongside a J-beta primer mix, a sample-barcoded 5' primer served in a second PCR lasting about 7 to 11 cycles. TCRdb re-called the 5' RACE reads through MiXCR, storing one row per CDR3 protein. The sample carries 1.5 million to 2 million distinct CDR3 sequences, roughly 49% recorded once. The sample consisted of blood. These receptors all come from a woman aged 40-49 years in good health.

The chain joins TRBV3-1 to TRBJ1-6; no firm D call. V lost 5 bases and J lost 0, with 14 bases in between. The germline V gene has CDR1 LGHDT and CDR2 YNNKEL (reference sequence). The CDR3 length is 17 residues. The CDR3 is CASSWGPASSYNSPLHF. DNA of the CDR3: TGTGCCAGCAGCTGGGGTCCGGCGAGCTCCTATAATTCACCCCTCCACTTT.

This clonotype was seen more than once but under ten times. The V and J genes are TRBV20-1 and TRBJ2-5; D is unclear. The CDR3 extends over 13 amino acids. CDR1 is DFQATT, CDR2 SNEGSKA, per germline (reference sequence). The ends were cut back, 0 bases at V and 0 bases at J, with 5 bases in the middle. The CDR3 sequence is CSARDTYQETQYF. DNA for the CDR3: TGCAGTGCTAGAGACACGTACCAAGAGACCCAGTACTTC.

This clonotype has just one count. The chain uses TRBV5-1 and TRBJ2-5, with D tentatively TRBD1 (5 bases). V dropped 3 bases and J dropped 0 bases, with 12 bases sitting between them. Germline CDR1 reads SGHRS; CDR2 reads YFSETQ. The CDR3 contains 15 residues. CDR3 protein: CASSSAGPYQETQYF. CDR3 DNA: TGCGCCAGCAGCTCGGCAGGGCCGTACCAAGAGACCCAGTACTTC. The variable domain in full, completed from reference TRBV5-1 and TRBJ2-5, reads KAGVTQTPRYLIKTRGQQVTLSCSPISGHRSVSWYQQTPGQGLQFLFEYFSETQRNKGNFPGRFSGRQFSNSRSEMNVSTLELGDSALYLCASSSAGPYQETQYFGPGTRLLVL.

This chain uses TRBV15 with TRBJ2-1, with D tentatively TRBD1 or TRBD2 (5 bases each). Germline assignment: CDR1 LNHNV and CDR2 YYDKDF (reference sequence). The V and J ends lost 1 base and 3 bases respectively, with 16 bases between them. The CDR3 is 17 residues long. This chain's CDR3 is CATSRVPTGRNYNEQFF. The CDR3 DNA follows: TGTGCCACCAGCAGAGTCCCAACGGGACGGAACTACAATGAGCAGTTCTTC.